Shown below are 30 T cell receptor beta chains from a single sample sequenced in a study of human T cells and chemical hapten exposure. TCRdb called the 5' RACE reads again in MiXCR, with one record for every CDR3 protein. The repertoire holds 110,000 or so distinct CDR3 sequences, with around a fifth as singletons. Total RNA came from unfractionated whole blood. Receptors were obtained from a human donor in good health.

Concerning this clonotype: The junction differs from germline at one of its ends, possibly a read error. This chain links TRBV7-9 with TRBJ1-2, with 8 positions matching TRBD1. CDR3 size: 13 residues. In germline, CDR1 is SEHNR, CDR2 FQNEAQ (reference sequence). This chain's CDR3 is CASSLSGGDGDTF. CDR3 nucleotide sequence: TGTGCCAGCAGCTTATCAGGGGGCGATGGCGACACCTTC. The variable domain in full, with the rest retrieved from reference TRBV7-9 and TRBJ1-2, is DTGVSQNPRHKITKRGQNVTFRCDPISEHNRLYWYRQTLGQGPEFLTYFQNEAQLEKSRLLSDRFSAERPKGSFSTLEIQRTEQGDSAMYLCASSLSGGDGDTFGSGTRLTVV.

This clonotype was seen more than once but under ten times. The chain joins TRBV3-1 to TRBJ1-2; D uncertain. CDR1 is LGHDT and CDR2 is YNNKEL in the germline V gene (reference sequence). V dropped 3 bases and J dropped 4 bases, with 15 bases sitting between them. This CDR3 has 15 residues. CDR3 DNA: TGTGCCAGCAGCCATCGACTAGGGCAGATCTATGGCTACACCTTC. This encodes CASSHRLGQIYGYTF.

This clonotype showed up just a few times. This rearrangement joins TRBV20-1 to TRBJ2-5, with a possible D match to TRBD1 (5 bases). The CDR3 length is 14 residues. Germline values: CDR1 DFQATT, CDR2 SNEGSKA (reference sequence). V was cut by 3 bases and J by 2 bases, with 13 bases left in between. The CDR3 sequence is CSASDRFRQETQYF. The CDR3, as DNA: TGCAGTGCTAGTGACAGATTCAGACAAGAGACCCAGTACTTC.

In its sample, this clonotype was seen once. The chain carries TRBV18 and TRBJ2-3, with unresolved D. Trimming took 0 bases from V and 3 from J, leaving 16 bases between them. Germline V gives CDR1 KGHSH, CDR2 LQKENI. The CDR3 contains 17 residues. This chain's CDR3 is CASSPPTERHRTDTQYF. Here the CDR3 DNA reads TGTGCCAGCTCACCACCGACGGAACGGCACCGGACAGATACGCAGTATTTT.

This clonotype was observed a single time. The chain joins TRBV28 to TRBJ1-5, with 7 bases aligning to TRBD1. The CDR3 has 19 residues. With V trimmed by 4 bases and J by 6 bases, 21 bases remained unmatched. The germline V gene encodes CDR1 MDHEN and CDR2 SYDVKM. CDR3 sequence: CASSSLSLRQGWWSQPQHF. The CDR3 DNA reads TGTGCCAGCAGTTCACTTTCGCTACGACAGGGATGGTGGAGTCAGCCCCAGCATTTT.

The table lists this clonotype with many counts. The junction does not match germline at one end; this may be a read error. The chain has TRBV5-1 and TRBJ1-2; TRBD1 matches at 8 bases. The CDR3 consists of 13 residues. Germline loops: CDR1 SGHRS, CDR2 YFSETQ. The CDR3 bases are TGTGCCAGCAGCTTGGACAGGGACTATGGCTACACCTTC. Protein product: CASSLDRDYGYTF.

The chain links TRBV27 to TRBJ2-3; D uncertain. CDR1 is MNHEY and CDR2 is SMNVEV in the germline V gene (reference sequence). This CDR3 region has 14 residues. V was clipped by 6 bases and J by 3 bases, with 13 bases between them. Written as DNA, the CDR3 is TGTGCCAGCAGAACCCTTCCCGGGACAGATACGCAGTATTTT. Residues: CASRTLPGTDTQYF.

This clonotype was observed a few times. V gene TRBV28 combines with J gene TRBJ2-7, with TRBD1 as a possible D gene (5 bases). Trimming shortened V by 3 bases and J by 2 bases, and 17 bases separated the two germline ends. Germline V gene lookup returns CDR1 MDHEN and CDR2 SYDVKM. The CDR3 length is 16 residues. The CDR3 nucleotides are TGTGCCAGCAGTTTCCGCCAGGGCCACCCTGCCTACGAGCAGTACTTC. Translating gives CASSFRQGHPAYEQYF.

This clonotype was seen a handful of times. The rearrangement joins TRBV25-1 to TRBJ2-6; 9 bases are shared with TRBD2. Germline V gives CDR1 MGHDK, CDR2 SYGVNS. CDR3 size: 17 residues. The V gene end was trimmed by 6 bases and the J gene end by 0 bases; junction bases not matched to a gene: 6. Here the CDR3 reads CASSLAGPSSGANVLTF. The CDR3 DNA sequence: TGTGCCAGCAGCCTAGCGGGACCAAGCTCTGGGGCCAACGTCCTGACTTTC.

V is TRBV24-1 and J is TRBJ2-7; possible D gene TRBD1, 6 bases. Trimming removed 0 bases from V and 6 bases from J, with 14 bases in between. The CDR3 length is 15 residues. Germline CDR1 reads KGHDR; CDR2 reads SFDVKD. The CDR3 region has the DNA TGTGCCACCAGTGATTTGCAGAGGGGGATTCGCGAGCAGTACTTC. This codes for CATSDLQRGIREQYF.

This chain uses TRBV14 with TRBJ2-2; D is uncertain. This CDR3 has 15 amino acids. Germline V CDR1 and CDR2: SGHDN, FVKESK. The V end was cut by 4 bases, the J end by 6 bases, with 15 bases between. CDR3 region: CASSPLVMAPGELFF. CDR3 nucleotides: TGTGCCAGCAGCCCGCTGGTGATGGCCCCCGGGGAGCTGTTTTTT.

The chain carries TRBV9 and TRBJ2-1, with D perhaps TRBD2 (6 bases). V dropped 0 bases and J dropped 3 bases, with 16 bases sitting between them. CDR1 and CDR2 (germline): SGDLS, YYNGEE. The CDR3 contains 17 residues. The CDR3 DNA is TGTGCCAGCAGCGTAGACTCCATAGCGGCGGTCTACAATGAGCAGTTCTTC. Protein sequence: CASSVDSIAAVYNEQFF.

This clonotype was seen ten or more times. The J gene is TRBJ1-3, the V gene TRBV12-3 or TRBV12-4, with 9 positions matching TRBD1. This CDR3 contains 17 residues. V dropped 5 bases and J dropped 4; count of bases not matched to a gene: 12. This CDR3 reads CASSPRSGQGSGNTIYF. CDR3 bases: TGTGCCAGCAGTCCACGATCGGGACAGGGTTCAGGAAACACCATATATTTT.

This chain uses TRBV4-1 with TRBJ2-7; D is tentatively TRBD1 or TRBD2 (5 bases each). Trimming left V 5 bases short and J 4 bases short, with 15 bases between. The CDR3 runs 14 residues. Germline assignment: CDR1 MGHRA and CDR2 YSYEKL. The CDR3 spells CASSSPGQTYEQYF. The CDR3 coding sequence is TGCGCCAGCAGCTCCCCGGGGCAGACTTACGAGCAGTACTTC.

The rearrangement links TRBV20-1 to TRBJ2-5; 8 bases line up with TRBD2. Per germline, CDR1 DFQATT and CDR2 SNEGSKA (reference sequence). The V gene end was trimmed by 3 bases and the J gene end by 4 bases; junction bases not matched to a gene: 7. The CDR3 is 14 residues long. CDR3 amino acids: CSARDERERETQYF. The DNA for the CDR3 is TGCAGTGCTAGGGACGAGCGGGAGCGAGAGACCCAGTACTTC.

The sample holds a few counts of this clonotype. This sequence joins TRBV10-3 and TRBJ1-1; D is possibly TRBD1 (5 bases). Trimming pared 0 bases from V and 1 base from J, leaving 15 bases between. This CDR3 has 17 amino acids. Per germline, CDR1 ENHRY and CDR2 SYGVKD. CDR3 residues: CAISESMKGKENTEAFF. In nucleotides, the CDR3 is TGTGCCATCAGTGAGTCGATGAAGGGGAAGGAGAACACTGAAGCTTTCTTT.

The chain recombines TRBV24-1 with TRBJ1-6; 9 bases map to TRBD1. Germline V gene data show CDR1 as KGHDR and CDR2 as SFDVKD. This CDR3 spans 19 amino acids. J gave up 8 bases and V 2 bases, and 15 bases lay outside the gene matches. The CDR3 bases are TGTGCCACCAGTGATTCGGCTTACCGATACCGGGACAGGGATTCACCCCTCCACTTT. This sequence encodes CATSDSAYRYRDRDSPLHF.

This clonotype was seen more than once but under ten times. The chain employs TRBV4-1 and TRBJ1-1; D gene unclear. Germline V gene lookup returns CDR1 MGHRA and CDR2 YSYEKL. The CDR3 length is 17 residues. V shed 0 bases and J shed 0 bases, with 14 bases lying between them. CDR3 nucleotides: TGCGCCAGCAGCCAAGATAGATTGAAGGGAATGAACACTGAAGCTTTCTTT. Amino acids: CASSQDRLKGMNTEAFF.

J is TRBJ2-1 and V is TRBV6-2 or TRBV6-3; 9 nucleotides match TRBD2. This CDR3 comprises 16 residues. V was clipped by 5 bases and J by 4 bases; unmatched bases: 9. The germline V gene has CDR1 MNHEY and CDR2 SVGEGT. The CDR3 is CASSTPLAGSYNEQFF. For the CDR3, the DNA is TGTGCCAGCAGTACCCCTCTAGCGGGAAGTTACAATGAGCAGTTCTTC.

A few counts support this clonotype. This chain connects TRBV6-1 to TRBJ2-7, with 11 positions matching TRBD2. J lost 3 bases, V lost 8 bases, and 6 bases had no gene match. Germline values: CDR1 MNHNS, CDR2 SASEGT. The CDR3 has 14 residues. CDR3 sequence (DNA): TGTGCCAGCGTAACTAGCGGGAGAAACTACGAGCAGTACTTC. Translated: CASVTSGRNYEQYF.

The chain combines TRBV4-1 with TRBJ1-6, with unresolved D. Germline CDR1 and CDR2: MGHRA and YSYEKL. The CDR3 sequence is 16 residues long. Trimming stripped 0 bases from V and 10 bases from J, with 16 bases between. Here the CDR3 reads CASSQDLSSPGSPLHF. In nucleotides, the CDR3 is TGCGCCAGCAGCCAAGATTTGTCCAGTCCCGGCTCACCCCTCCACTTT.

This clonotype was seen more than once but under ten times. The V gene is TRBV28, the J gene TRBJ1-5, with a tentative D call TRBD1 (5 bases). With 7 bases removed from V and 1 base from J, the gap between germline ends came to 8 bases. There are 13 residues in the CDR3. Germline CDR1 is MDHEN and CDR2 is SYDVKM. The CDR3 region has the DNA TGTGCCAGCAATAGGGGAAGCAATCAGCCCCAGCATTTT. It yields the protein CASNRGSNQPQHF.

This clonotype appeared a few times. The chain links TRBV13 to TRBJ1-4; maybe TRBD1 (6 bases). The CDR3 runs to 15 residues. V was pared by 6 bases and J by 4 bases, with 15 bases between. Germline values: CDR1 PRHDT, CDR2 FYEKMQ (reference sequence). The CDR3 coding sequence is TGTGCCAGCAGTGAGATGGGGGCCAATAATGAAAAACTGTTTTTT. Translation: CASSEMGANNEKLFF. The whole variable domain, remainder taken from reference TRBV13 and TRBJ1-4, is AAGVIQSPRHLIKEKRETATLKCYPIPRHDTVYWYQQGPGQDPQFLISFYEKMQSDKGSIPDRFSAQQFSDYHSELNMSSLELGDSALYFCASSEMGANNEKLFFGSGTQLSVL.

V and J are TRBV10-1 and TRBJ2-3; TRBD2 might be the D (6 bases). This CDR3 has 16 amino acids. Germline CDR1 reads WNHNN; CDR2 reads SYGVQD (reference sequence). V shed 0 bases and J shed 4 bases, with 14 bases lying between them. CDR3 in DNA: TGCGCCAGCAGTGAGTCCATTGCGACGGGAGCAGATACGCAGTATTTT. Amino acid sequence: CASSESIATGADTQYF.

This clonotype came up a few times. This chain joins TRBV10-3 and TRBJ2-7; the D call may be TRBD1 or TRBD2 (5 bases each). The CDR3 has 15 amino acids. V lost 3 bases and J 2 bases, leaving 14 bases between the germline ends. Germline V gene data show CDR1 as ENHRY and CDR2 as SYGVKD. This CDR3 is CAISENDSGTYEQYF. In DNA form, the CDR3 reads TGTGCCATCAGTGAAAATGACAGCGGAACCTACGAGCAGTACTTC.

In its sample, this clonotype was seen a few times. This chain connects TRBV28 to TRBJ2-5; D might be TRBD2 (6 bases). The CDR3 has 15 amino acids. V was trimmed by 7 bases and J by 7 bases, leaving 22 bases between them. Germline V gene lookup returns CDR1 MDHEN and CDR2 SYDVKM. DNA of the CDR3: TGTGCCAGCACCATAGGGCTAGCGCGCTGGGGGACCCAGTACTTC. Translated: CASTIGLARWGTQYF.

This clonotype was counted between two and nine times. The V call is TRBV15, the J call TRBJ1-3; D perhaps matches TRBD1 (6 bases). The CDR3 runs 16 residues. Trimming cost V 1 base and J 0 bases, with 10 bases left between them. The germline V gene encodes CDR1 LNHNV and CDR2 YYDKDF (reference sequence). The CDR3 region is CATSRGGGTSGNTIYF. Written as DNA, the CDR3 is TGTGCCACCAGCAGAGGAGGGGGGACCTCTGGAAACACCATATATTTT. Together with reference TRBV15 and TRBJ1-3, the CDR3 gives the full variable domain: DAMVIQNPRYQVTQFGKPVTLSCSQTLNHNVMYWYQQKSSQAPKLLFHYYDKDFNNEADTPDNFQSRRPNTSFCFLDIRSPGLGDTAMYLCATSRGGGTSGNTIYFGEGSWLTVV.

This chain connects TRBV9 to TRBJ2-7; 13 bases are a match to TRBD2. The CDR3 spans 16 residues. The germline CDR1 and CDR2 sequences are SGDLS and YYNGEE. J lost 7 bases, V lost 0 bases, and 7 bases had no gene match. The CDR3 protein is CASSVGLAGGLGEQYF. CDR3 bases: TGTGCCAGCAGCGTAGGACTAGCGGGAGGCTTGGGAGAGCAGTACTTC.

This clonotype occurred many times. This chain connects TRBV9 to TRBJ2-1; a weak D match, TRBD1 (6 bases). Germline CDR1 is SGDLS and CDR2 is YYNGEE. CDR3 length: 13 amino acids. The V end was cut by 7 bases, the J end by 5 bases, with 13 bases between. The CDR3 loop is CASEGQQNNEQFF. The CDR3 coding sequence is TGTGCCAGCGAGGGACAACAAAACAATGAGCAGTTCTTC.

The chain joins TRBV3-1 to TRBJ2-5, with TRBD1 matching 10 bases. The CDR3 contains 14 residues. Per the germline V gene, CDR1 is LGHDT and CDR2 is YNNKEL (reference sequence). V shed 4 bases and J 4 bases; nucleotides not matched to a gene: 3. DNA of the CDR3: TGTGCCAGCAGCCGACAGGGGGCGAGAGAGACCCAGTACTTC. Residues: CASSRQGARETQYF.